This is a list of T cell receptor beta chains from one sample in a study of T cells after yellow fever vaccination. Each CDR3 protein gets one entry after TCRdb re-called the 5' RACE reads with MiXCR. The profile shows some 240,000 distinct CDR3 sequences, roughly 4.8% of them singletons. The specimen was CD4+ T cells sorted from PBMCs, collected on the day of the yellow fever booster vaccination. These receptors all stem from a man aged 18 to 30 who received the YFV17D yellow fever vaccine. Both conserved end residues are part of each CDR3. D genes are given only for firm matches. Some rows have no size entry. The others give once, few or many, or a class for an expanded clone.

j_gene	v_gene	d_gene	abundance	CDR3nt	CDR3aa
TRBJ2-3	TRBV20-1	.	.	TGCAGTGCTAGAGCCTCAGATACGCAGTATTTT	CSARASDTQYF
TRBJ2-1	TRBV12-3/TRBV12-4	TRBD1	.	TGTGCCAGCAGTGGGGACAGGGGCACCTACAATGAGCAGTTCTTC	CASSGDRGTYNEQFF
TRBJ1-5	TRBV14	.	few	TGTGCCAGCAGCCTTGGGGGAGGTCCCCAGCATTTT	CASSLGGGPQHF
TRBJ2-3	TRBV5-1	.	few	TGCGCCAGCAGCTTGTCTGGGTGGACAGATACGCAGTATTTT	CASSLSGWTDTQYF
TRBJ1-2	TRBV12-3/TRBV12-4	TRBD1	few	TGTGCCAGCAGTTCCAGGGGGACCTATGGCTACACCTTC	CASSSRGTYGYTF
TRBJ2-1	TRBV18	TRBD2	.	TGTGCCAGCTCACCGGCGGGGGGCATTGAGCAGTTCTTC	CASSPAGGIEQFF
TRBJ2-2	TRBV9	.	few	TGTGCCAGCAGCGTAGGGCTGGGTGGTCCCGGGGAGCTGTTTTTT	CASSVGLGGPGELFF
TRBJ2-7	TRBV2	TRBD2	.	TGTGCCAGTGGCCCCCGCTTGACTAGCGGGGGATACGAGCAGTACTTC	CASGPRLTSGGYEQYF
TRBJ1-2	TRBV4-1	TRBD1	few	TGCGCCAGCAGCCAAACAGGACAGGGGAATGGCTACACCTTC	CASSQTGQGNGYTF
TRBJ2-2	TRBV12-3/TRBV12-4	TRBD1	many	TGTGCCAGCAGCCCGGACAGGAGCCCCCCCGGGGAGCTGTTTTTT	CASSPDRSPPGELFF
TRBJ1-4	TRBV4-3	.	.	TGCGCCAGCAGCCAAGAGACCCAAAGGGTTGCAACTAATGAAAAACTGTTTTTT	CASSQETQRVATNEKLFF
TRBJ2-1	TRBV5-1	.	.	TGCGCCAGCAGCTTTTTAGGGGTTCCATACAATGAGCAGTTCTTC	CASSFLGVPYNEQFF
TRBJ1-2	TRBV9	.	few	TGTGCCAGCACCCTAGCCCCATGGGGGGACTATGGCTACACCTTC	CASTLAPWGDYGYTF
TRBJ2-2	TRBV7-2	.	many	TGTGCCAGCAGCGCTTTTAGGAGCGTGAACACCGGGGAGCTGTTTTTT	CASSAFRSVNTGELFF
TRBJ2-1	TRBV7-2	.	few	TGTGCCAGCAGCTTAGGGAACTACAATGAGCAGTTCTTC	CASSLGNYNEQFF
TRBJ2-5	TRBV27	.	many	TGTGCCAGCAGCTTATCTGGCGAGACCCAGTACTTC	CASSLSGETQYF
TRBJ2-1	TRBV5-1	TRBD1	.	TGCGCCAGCAGAAAAAGGACAGGTGCCCTCTCCTACAATGAGCAGTTCTTC	CASRKRTGALSYNEQFF
TRBJ1-2	TRBV10-3	.	many	TGTGCCATCAGTGTCACAGCATATGGCTACACCTTC	CAISVTAYGYTF
TRBJ2-3	TRBV5-1	.	.	TGCGCCAGCAGCTTGACGAGGGACCCAGGAGGAGATACGCAGTATTTT	CASSLTRDPGGDTQYF
TRBJ1-3	TRBV7-8	.	.	TGTGCCAGCAGCCTAGGTACGGGGGCCTCTGGAAACACCATATATTTT	CASSLGTGASGNTIYF
TRBJ2-3	TRBV11-2	.	.	TGTGCCAGCAGCAACTGGGGTGAGAATACGCAGTATTTT	CASSNWGENTQYF
TRBJ2-3	TRBV12-3/TRBV12-4	.	few	TGTGCCAGCACACGCCGGGGGACTTCCACAGATACGCAGTATTTT	CASTRRGTSTDTQYF
TRBJ2-1	TRBV7-3	.	few	TGTGCCAGCAGCCGGGGGAACACAGCAGGCTACAATGAGCAGTTCTTC	CASSRGNTAGYNEQFF
TRBJ2-1	TRBV5-4	TRBD1	.	TGTGCCAGCAGCTCGGGACAGGTTGACAATGAGCAGTTCTTC	CASSSGQVDNEQFF
TRBJ2-1	TRBV28	.	few	TGTGCCAGCAGTTCGAGGGCCGAAGGGAATGAGCAGTTCTTC	CASSSRAEGNEQFF
TRBJ2-3	TRBV7-2	.	.	TGTGCCAGCAGCTTTCGGCTAGTGTTCACAGATACGCAGTATTTT	CASSFRLVFTDTQYF
TRBJ2-2	TRBV28	TRBD1	few	TGTGCCAGCAGTCAGACTACAGGGGGCCCCGGGGAGCTGTTTTTT	CASSQTTGGPGELFF
TRBJ2-2	TRBV27	.	.	TGTGCCAGCAGTTCGGGGGGCAGCACCGGGGAGCTGTTTTTT	CASSSGGSTGELFF
TRBJ2-7	TRBV7-9	.	many	TGTGCCAGCAGCTTACCCCCGGGACACCCCTCCTACGAGCAGTACTTC	CASSLPPGHPSYEQYF
TRBJ2-5	TRBV20-1	TRBD2	.	TGCAGTGCAGACATAGCGGGGGAGGTAGAAGAGACCCAGTACTTC	CSADIAGEVEETQYF
TRBJ2-3	TRBV7-9	.	once	TGTGCCAGCAGCACCTACAGCACAGATACGCAGTATTTT	CASSTYSTDTQYF
TRBJ2-2	TRBV6-5	TRBD1	many	TGTGCCAGCACCCTCAACAGGGGCACCGGGGAGCTGTTTTTT	CASTLNRGTGELFF
TRBJ2-7	TRBV6-2/TRBV6-3	.	many	TGTGCCAGCTGTCAGGTGGGCTACTCCTACGAGCAGTACTTC	CASCQVGYSYEQYF
TRBJ1-1	TRBV21-1	.	few	TGTGCCAGCAGCAAAAGGGCGGCCAAGGGATGGACTGAAGCTTTCTTT	CASSKRAAKGWTEAFF
TRBJ2-7	TRBV6-6	TRBD1	many	TGTGCCAGCAGACCCGGACAGGGTAGCTCCTACGAGCAGTACTTC	CASRPGQGSSYEQYF
TRBJ2-1	TRBV15	TRBD1	.	TGTGCCACCTCCAGGACAGGGGGGTACAATGAGCAGTTCTTC	CATSRTGGYNEQFF
TRBJ2-7	TRBV12-3/TRBV12-4	TRBD2	many	TGTGCCAGCAGTGCCCCTAGCGGGCCCTACGAGCAGTACTTC	CASSAPSGPYEQYF
TRBJ2-5	TRBV6-2/TRBV6-3	.	few	TGTGCCAGCAAGGCGGGTGAAGAGACCCAGTACTTC	CASKAGEETQYF
TRBJ2-5	TRBV7-2	.	few	TGTGCCAGCACTTTAGGCCCGGGACAAGAGACCCAGTACTTC	CASTLGPGQETQYF
TRBJ1-1	TRBV29-1	.	few	TGCAGCGTTGGTTACCCGGGACTGAACACTGAAGCTTTCTTT	CSVGYPGLNTEAFF
TRBJ2-2	TRBV12-3/TRBV12-4	.	few	TGTGCCAGCAGGGACAGCCAAGCCTCCGGGGAGCTGTTTTTT	CASRDSQASGELFF